Here is one T cell receptor beta chain with its context. Its target is not known. V trimming: 4 bases; J trimming: 3 bases; junction bases outside the gene matches: 8. Germline V gene lookup returns CDR1 SGDLS and CDR2 YYNGEE. This CDR3 spans 16 amino acids. These data originate in a study of shared clonotypes between healthy human individuals. Study conclusions and caveats: Rarefaction demonstrated incomplete sorted-subset sequencing despite large depth.

Replicate sorted-subset PCRs were loaded with about 0.2 ug DNA, roughly 33,000 T cell genomes. The table came from immunoSEQ multiplex PCR; TCRdb's copy has only in-frame clones and leaves some out. Of 2 million to 2.5 million clones in the sample, roughly 90% are singletons; the top ten hold roughly 0.34%. Recent acute infections and vaccinations were absent in the healthy HIV-negative adult donors. Subsets obtained from CD4+ cells comprised CD45RA+ naive and CD45RA-negative memory cells. Sequenced material: naive CD4+ T cells from PBMCs. The subset is: CD45RA+ positively selected. The V gene is TRBV9, the J gene TRBJ2-1; 9 nucleotides match TRBD2. The receptor was isolated from a young man in good health. Some clones in this sample may be carry-over from other donors' samples. Written as DNA, the CDR3 is TGTGCCAGCAGCCCCGGGACTAGCCGAAACTACAATGAGCAGTTCTTC. The encoded protein is CASSPGTSRNYNEQFF.